These T cell receptor beta chains were read from a single sample in a study of T cells after yellow fever vaccination. MiXCR was run by TCRdb on the 5' RACE reads, yielding one entry per CDR3 protein. This table has about 510,000 distinct CDR3 sequences, 20% to 25% appearing once. The material was PBMCs, obtained 20 to 25 days after the first yellow fever vaccination. The receptors derive from a man younger than 30 who received the YFV17D yellow fever vaccine. Both conserved end residues are part of each CDR3. D genes are given only for firm matches. Some rows have no size entry. The others give once, few or many, or a class for an expanded clone.

cdr3_nt,cdr3_aa,j_call,clone_size,v_call,d_call
TGTGCCAGCAGCCAAGTTCATAGTAGTACCTACAATGAGCAGTTCTTC,CASSQVHSSTYNEQFF,TRBJ2-1,.,TRBV3-1,.
TGTGCCATCAAACGGGGACTAGCGGGGGGGGAAGATACGCAGTATTTT,CAIKRGLAGGEDTQYF,TRBJ2-3,.,TRBV10-3,TRBD2
TGCGCCAGCAGCTCGGGACAGGGACTTTTGTACGAGCAGTACTTC,CASSSGQGLLYEQYF,TRBJ2-7,.,TRBV5-1,TRBD1
TGTGCCATACCTCTACAGGGGTCGGGCACCGGGGAGCTGTTTTTT,CAIPLQGSGTGELFF,TRBJ2-2,.,TRBV10-3,TRBD1
TGTGCCAGCAGTTGGGGTCGGTTCCAAGAGACCCAGTACTTC,CASSWGRFQETQYF,TRBJ2-5,few,TRBV12-3/TRBV12-4,.
TGTGCCAGCAGCGTAGGAAGGGGGCGGACCGGGGAGCTGTTTTTT,CASSVGRGRTGELFF,TRBJ2-2,.,TRBV9,TRBD1
TGTGCCAGCAGTTCCCCGGGAGGGGAGCCCCAGCATTTT,CASSSPGGEPQHF,TRBJ1-5,few,TRBV12-3/TRBV12-4,.
TGTGCCAGCAGACTTGGGACAGGGAACACTGAAGCTTTCTTT,CASRLGTGNTEAFF,TRBJ1-1,.,TRBV7-2,TRBD1
TGTGCCAGCAGTTTACAGTTCTGGGAGTTATCGAATTCACCCCTCCACTTT,CASSLQFWELSNSPLHF,TRBJ1-6,few,TRBV27,.
TGTGCCAGTAGTATCCTCTGGGGCTCCTACGAGCAGTACTTC,CASSILWGSYEQYF,TRBJ2-7,few,TRBV19,.
TGCGCCAGCAGCCAAGATACGGCGGCAGGGACCCTAATTGGGTATGGCTACACCTTC,CASSQDTAAGTLIGYGYTF,TRBJ1-2,few,TRBV4-3,.
TGTGCCAGCAGCTTGTCAGGGGAAGAAGAGACCCAGTACTTC,CASSLSGEEETQYF,TRBJ2-5,.,TRBV7-6,.
TGCAGTGCCTTGACTAGCGGGACTAAGAATACGCAGTATTTT,CSALTSGTKNTQYF,TRBJ2-3,.,TRBV20-1,TRBD2
TGCAGCGTTATCAAGGGAGCAACTAATGAAAAACTGTTTTTT,CSVIKGATNEKLFF,TRBJ1-4,few,TRBV29-1,.
TGTGCCAGCAGCCAAGATAGGGCTGGCGCAAAGAATGAGCAGTTCTTC,CASSQDRAGAKNEQFF,TRBJ2-1,few,TRBV4-2,.
TGTGCCAGCACAGCCGCCCAAGAGACCCAGTACTTC,CASTAAQETQYF,TRBJ2-5,few,TRBV2,.
TGTGCCAGCAGAACAACAGGCCGGGGGTACACCGGGGAGCTGTTTTTT,CASRTTGRGYTGELFF,TRBJ2-2,few,TRBV7-9,.
TGTGCCAGCACCCCTACAGGGACTGAAGCTTTCTTT,CASTPTGTEAFF,TRBJ1-1,few,TRBV21-1,.
TGTGCCAGCGCTCCGGGACAGTCAATCACTGGGGCCAACGTCCTGACTTTC,CASAPGQSITGANVLTF,TRBJ2-6,.,TRBV6-2/TRBV6-3,TRBD1
TGCGCCAGCAGCCCCGGACAGGGGATGGGAGAGACCCAGTACTTC,CASSPGQGMGETQYF,TRBJ2-5,.,TRBV4-1,TRBD1
TGCAGTGCTCGCGGACCTAATAATCAGCCCCAGCATTTT,CSARGPNNQPQHF,TRBJ1-5,.,TRBV20-1,.
TGCGCCAGCAGCTTGAGCAGGGTGGGGACTGAAGCTTTCTTT,CASSLSRVGTEAFF,TRBJ1-1,.,TRBV5-1,.
TGCGCCAGCAGCTTGGGACTAGGAGCAGATACGCAGTATTTT,CASSLGLGADTQYF,TRBJ2-3,many,TRBV5-1,.
TGTGCCAGCAGCCTAAGGGGGGTTGTTGGGTCACCCCTCCACTTT,CASSLRGVVGSPLHF,TRBJ1-6,few,TRBV6-1,.
TGTGCCAGCAAGGGGGGCGCAGATACGCAGTATTTT,CASKGGADTQYF,TRBJ2-3,.,TRBV6-5,.
TGTGCCAGCAGCTTAGGGCTCCTTAATGAGCAGTTCTTC,CASSLGLLNEQFF,TRBJ2-1,.,TRBV7-2,.
TGTGCCAGCAGCCGGGACAGGGGAGCACCTGGAAACACCATATATTTT,CASSRDRGAPGNTIYF,TRBJ1-3,.,TRBV16,TRBD1
TGTGCCAGCAGCTTCCCAGGGGGCAATTCACCCCTCCACTTT,CASSFPGGNSPLHF,TRBJ1-6,many,TRBV5-5,TRBD1
TGTGCCAGCAGCTTGCGGCCCCAGGAAGAGACCCAGTACTTC,CASSLRPQEETQYF,TRBJ2-5,.,TRBV11-2,.
TGTGCCAGCAGCAGAGGGACAGGGGAGAATGAAAAACTGTTTTTT,CASSRGTGENEKLFF,TRBJ1-4,few,TRBV14,TRBD1
TGTGCCAGCAGTTTATTCGGGGGTTGGACAGATACGCAGTATTTT,CASSLFGGWTDTQYF,TRBJ2-3,.,TRBV27,.
TGCAGCGTCTTCAGGTACAATGAGCAGTTCTTC,CSVFRYNEQFF,TRBJ2-1,few,TRBV29-1,.
TGTGCCAGCAGCTTAATGACGGGTGAAGGAAATGAGCAGTTCTTC,CASSLMTGEGNEQFF,TRBJ2-1,few,TRBV7-3,.
TGTGCCAGCAGCCAGGGACAGGGACCCTACGAGCAGTACTTC,CASSQGQGPYEQYF,TRBJ2-7,few,TRBV7-2,TRBD1
TGTGCCAGCACTATAGGGACTGCAACTAATGAAAAACTGTTTTTT,CASTIGTATNEKLFF,TRBJ1-4,.,TRBV28,.
TGTGCCAGCAGCCCCGGACTAGCGGGGGGGTCAGATACGCAGTATTTT,CASSPGLAGGSDTQYF,TRBJ2-3,.,TRBV7-6,TRBD2
TGCGCCAGCAGCCGTGGACAGGGGAGATTTGAGCCCCAGCATTTT,CASSRGQGRFEPQHF,TRBJ1-5,.,TRBV4-3,TRBD1
TGTGCTAGTGGTCAAGAACAGGGGACTGAAGCTTTCTTT,CASGQEQGTEAFF,TRBJ1-1,few,TRBV12-5,TRBD1
TGCAGTGCGTGGACTAGCGGGGGGTCTTACAATGAGCAGTTCTTC,CSAWTSGGSYNEQFF,TRBJ2-1,many,TRBV20-1,TRBD2
TGTGCCAGCAGCCATGTCGGGCCAGGGTCTTATGATGAGCAGTTCTTC,CASSHVGPGSYDEQFF,TRBJ2-1,few,TRBV3-1,.
TGTGCCAGCAATTTTCAGGGACAGTCCTATAGCAATCAGCCCCAGCATTTT,CASNFQGQSYSNQPQHF,TRBJ1-5,.,TRBV12-3/TRBV12-4,TRBD1
TGTGCCAGCAGCTTAACCGGGACTCGGGATGAGCAGTTCTTC,CASSLTGTRDEQFF,TRBJ2-1,.,TRBV7-3,.
TGTGCCAGCCAGTTCTTGAGCTCCTACAATGAGCAGTTCTTC,CASQFLSSYNEQFF,TRBJ2-1,few,TRBV12-3/TRBV12-4,.
TGTGCCAGCTCATCGGCCAACTCTGGAAACACCATATATTTT,CASSSANSGNTIYF,TRBJ1-3,many,TRBV18,.
TGTGCCAGCAGTTTATTAGGGGCCCCCGCTTCCAATGAGCAGTTCTTC,CASSLLGAPASNEQFF,TRBJ2-1,.,TRBV27,.
TGCGCCAGCAGCCAAGATATCCCGCTTGAGCAGTTCTTC,CASSQDIPLEQFF,TRBJ2-1,few,TRBV4-3,.
TGTGCCAGCAGTGGGGGTGGGGGCTACACCTTC,CASSGGGGYTF,TRBJ1-2,many,TRBV12-3/TRBV12-4,.